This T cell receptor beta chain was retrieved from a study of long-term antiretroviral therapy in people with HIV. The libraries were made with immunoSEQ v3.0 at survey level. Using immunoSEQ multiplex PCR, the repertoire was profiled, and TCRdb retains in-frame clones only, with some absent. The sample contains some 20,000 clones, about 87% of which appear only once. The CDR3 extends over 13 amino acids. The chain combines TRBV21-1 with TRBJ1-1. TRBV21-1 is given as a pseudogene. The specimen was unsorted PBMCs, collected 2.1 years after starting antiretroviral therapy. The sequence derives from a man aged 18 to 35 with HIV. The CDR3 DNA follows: TGTGCCAGCAGACAAAGGGTGGCCACTGAAGCTTTCTTT. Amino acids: CASRQRVATEAFF.